In its sample, the clone carrying this T cell receptor (beta chain) was seen many times. Trimming removed 5 bases at V and 13 bases at J, with 14 bases between. The germline V gene has CDR1 SGHAT and CDR2 FQNNGV. The CDR3 totals 12 residues. The entry originates in a study of read filtering for tumor transcriptome and immune sequencing. This library used around 400 ng RNA and molecular barcoded adaptors spanning alpha/delta and beta/gamma chains. TCRdb used MiXCR to reprocess the reads, holding one entry per CDR3 protein. The repertoire holds 100,000 to 150,000 distinct CDR3 sequences, with approximately 13% as singletons.

The specimen sequenced was a population of CD138-negative cells sorted from bone marrow. This receptor was identified in a donor aged 40 or over with multiple myeloma. The V call is TRBV11-2, the J call TRBJ2-2; possibly TRBD1 for D (6 bases). CDR3 region: CASSPTGWRLFF. The DNA for the CDR3 is TGTGCCAGCAGCCCTACAGGGTGGCGGCTGTTTTTT.